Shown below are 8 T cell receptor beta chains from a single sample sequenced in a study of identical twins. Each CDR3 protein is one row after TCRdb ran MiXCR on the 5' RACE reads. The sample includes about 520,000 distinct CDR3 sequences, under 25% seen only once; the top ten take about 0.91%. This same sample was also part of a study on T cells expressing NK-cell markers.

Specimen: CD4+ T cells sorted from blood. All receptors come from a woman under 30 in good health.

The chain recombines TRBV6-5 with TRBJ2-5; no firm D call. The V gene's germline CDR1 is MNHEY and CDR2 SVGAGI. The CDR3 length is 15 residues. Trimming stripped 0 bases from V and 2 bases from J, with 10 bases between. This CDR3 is CASSYSFAAQETQYF. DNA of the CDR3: TGTGCCAGCAGTTACTCCTTCGCGGCACAAGAGACCCAGTACTTC.

Here the CDR3 DNA reads TGCAGCGCCAAAAGGGGCTCTGAAGCTTTCTTT. Translating it yields CSAKRGSEAFF. V usage is TRBV29-1 and J usage is TRBJ1-1; perhaps TRBD1 as D (5 bases). The CDR3 length is 11 residues. The V end lost 7 bases, the J end lost 6 bases, and 12 bases lay between the germline ends. Germline V CDR1 and CDR2: SQVTM, ANQGSEA. The whole variable domain, remainder taken from reference TRBV29-1 and TRBJ1-1, is SAVISQKPSRDICQRGTSLTIQCQVDSQVTMMFWYRQQPGQSLTLIATANQGSEATYESGFVIDKFPISRPNLTFSTLTVSNMSPEDSSIYLCSAKRGSEAFFGQGTRLTVV.

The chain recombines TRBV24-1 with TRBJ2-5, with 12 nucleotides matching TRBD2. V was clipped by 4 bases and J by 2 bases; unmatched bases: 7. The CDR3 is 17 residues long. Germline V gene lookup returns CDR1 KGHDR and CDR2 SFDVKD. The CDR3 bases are TGTGCCACCAGTGACCTCGGACTAGCGGGAAATCAAGAGACCCAGTACTTC. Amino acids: CATSDLGLAGNQETQYF.

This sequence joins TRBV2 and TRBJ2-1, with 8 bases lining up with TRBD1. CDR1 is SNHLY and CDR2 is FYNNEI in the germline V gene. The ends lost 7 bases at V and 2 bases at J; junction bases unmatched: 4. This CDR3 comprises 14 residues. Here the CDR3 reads CASTRDRTYNEQFF. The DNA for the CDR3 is TGTGCCAGCACCCGGGACAGGACCTACAATGAGCAGTTCTTC.

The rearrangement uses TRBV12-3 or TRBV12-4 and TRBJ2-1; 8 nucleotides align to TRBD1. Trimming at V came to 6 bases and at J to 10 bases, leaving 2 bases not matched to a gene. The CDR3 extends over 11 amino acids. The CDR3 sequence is CASSDRGEQFF. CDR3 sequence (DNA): TGTGCCAGCAGCGACAGGGGCGAGCAGTTCTTC.

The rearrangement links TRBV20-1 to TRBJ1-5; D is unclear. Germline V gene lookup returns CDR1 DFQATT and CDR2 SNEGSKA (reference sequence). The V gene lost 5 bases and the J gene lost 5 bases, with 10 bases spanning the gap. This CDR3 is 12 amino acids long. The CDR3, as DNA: TGCAGTGCTGGGGTAAGTTATCAGCCCCAGCATTTT. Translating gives CSAGVSYQPQHF.

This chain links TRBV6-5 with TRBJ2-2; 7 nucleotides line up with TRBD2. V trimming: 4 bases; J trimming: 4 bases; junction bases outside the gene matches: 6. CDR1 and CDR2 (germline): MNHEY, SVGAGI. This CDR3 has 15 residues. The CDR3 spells CASSLMSGATGELFF. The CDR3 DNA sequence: TGTGCCAGCAGTTTAATGAGCGGGGCCACCGGGGAGCTGTTTTTT.

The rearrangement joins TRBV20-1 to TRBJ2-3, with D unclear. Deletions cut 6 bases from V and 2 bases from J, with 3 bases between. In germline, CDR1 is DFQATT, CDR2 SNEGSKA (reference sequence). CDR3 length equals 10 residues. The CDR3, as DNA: TGCAGTGCCGCCACAGATACGCAGTATTTT. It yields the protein CSAATDTQYF.